Following are 17 T cell receptor beta chains from one sample sequenced in a study of blood T cell repertoires in COVID-19. The assay was immunoSEQ multiplex PCR, and TCRdb's table has in-frame clones only and misses some. Of 150,000 to 200,000 clones listed, approximately 86% are singletons. The source material was peripheral blood. The receptors were sampled from a man aged 70-80 years with active or convalescent COVID-19.

The J gene is TRBJ1-5, the V gene TRBV4-1; TRBD1 matches 9 bases. The CDR3 is made up of 18 amino acids. V lost 0 bases and J lost 1; bases outside the gene matches: 7. Germline V gene sequence: CDR1 MGHRA, CDR2 YSYEKL. CDR3: CASSQDLGTGSSNQPQHF. CDR3 in DNA: TGCGCCAGCAGCCAAGACCTAGGGACAGGGTCGAGCAATCAGCCCCAGCATTTT.

V gene TRBV28 combines with J gene TRBJ1-6; 9 bases agree with TRBD1. The germline V gene has CDR1 MDHEN and CDR2 SYDVKM. CDR3 length: 15 amino acids. With 4 bases clipped from V and 5 bases from J, the junction kept 3 bases outside the gene matches. In DNA, the CDR3 is TGTGCCAGCAGTTCCAGACAGGGGGATAATTCACCCCTCCACTTT. As protein: CASSSRQGDNSPLHF.

J is TRBJ2-7 and V is TRBV28; D perhaps matches TRBD1 (6 bases). The CDR3 extends over 16 amino acids. V lost 6 bases to trimming and J lost 8 bases, with 26 bases between them. The V gene's germline CDR1 is MDHEN and CDR2 SYDVKM. In DNA, the CDR3 is TGTGCCAGCAGCTCCGGTATGGACAGCTTACGTACCCAGCAGTACTTC. Translated: CASSSGMDSLRTQQYF.

The chain combines TRBV12-3 or TRBV12-4 with TRBJ2-7; D ambiguous. This CDR3 spans 12 amino acids. The V end was cut by 5 bases, the J end by 2 bases, with 7 bases between. This CDR3 is CASSPTPYEQYF. In DNA, the CDR3 is TGTGCCAGCAGTCCGACACCCTACGAGCAGTACTTC.

This clone appeared many times. V and J are TRBV10-2 and TRBJ2-7; the D gene is possibly TRBD2 (6 bases). The CDR3 is made up of 13 amino acids. Trimming removed 8 bases at V and 6 bases at J, with 17 bases between. In germline, CDR1 is WSHSY, CDR2 SAAADI. The CDR3 DNA follows: TGCGCCAGCCTCCGGGGGAGTTCAGCCGAGCAGTACTTC. Residues: CASLRGSSAEQYF.

V gene TRBV7-9 combines with J gene TRBJ2-1, with 8 bases fitting TRBD2. CDR1 is SEHNR and CDR2 is FQNEAQ in the germline V gene (reference sequence). Trimming took 5 bases from V and 10 from J; bases not matched to a gene: 4. The CDR3 totals 12 residues. As DNA, the CDR3 is TGTGCCAGCAGCCGAATAGCGGGAGAGCAGTTCTTC. Translation gives CASSRIAGEQFF.

This rearrangement joins TRBV5-6 to TRBJ2-6; tentative D call: TRBD1 (5 bases). Germline CDR1 reads SGHDT; CDR2 reads YYEEEE. This CDR3 region has 16 residues. With 4 bases removed from V and 0 bases from J, the gap between germline ends came to 11 bases. The CDR3 nucleotides read TGTGCCAGCAGCCAGGGTTGGGGCTCTGGGGCCAACGTCCTGACTTTC. It specifies CASSQGWGSGANVLTF.

V usage is TRBV28 and J usage is TRBJ2-1; possible D gene TRBD1, 6 bases. CDR1 and CDR2 (germline): MDHEN, SYDVKM. The CDR3 runs 15 residues. V lost 6 bases and J lost 2, with 14 bases in between. The chain's CDR3 is CASRLTGPTYNEQFF. The CDR3 coding sequence is TGTGCCAGCAGACTAACAGGGCCTACCTACAATGAGCAGTTCTTC.

V and J are TRBV9 and TRBJ1-6; TRBD1 agrees at 10 bases. CDR1 SGDLS and CDR2 YYNGEE come from the germline V gene. The V gene end was trimmed by 3 bases and the J gene end by 0 bases; junction bases not matched to a gene: 3. CDR3 size: 17 residues. The CDR3 DNA sequence: TGTGCCAGCAGCGCCGGGACAGGGGTCTCCTATAATTCACCCCTCCACTTT. Translated, it gives CASSAGTGVSYNSPLHF.

V usage is TRBV6-5 and J usage is TRBJ2-1, with 10 bases identical to TRBD1. The CDR3 consists of 14 residues. Germline CDR1 is MNHEY and CDR2 is SVGAGI. The V segment lost 6 bases and the J segment 10 bases; nucleotides outside the gene matches: 9. DNA for the CDR3: TGTGCCAGCAGGAGGGACAGGGGTTTTGGAGAGCAGTTCTTC. Translation: CASRRDRGFGEQFF.

This clone turned up a few times. This chain joins TRBV25-1 and TRBJ2-5; 8 bases fit TRBD1. The germline CDR1 and CDR2 sequences are MGHDK and SYGVNS. The length of the CDR3 is 17 residues. The J segment lost 1 base and the V segment lost 0 bases, leaving 7 bases of the junction unmatched. CDR3 sequence reads: CASSEYPTGASQETQYF. The CDR3, as DNA: TGTGCCAGCAGTGAATACCCGACAGGGGCCTCCCAAGAGACCCAGTACTTC. Complete variable domain (other parts from reference TRBV25-1 and TRBJ2-5): EADIYQTPRYLVIGTGKKITLECSQTMGHDKMYWYQQDPGMELHLIHYSYGVNSTEKGDLSSESTVSRIRTEHFPLTLESARPSHTSQYLCASSEYPTGASQETQYFGPGTRLLVL.

The count of this clone is one. CDR3 nucleotides: TGTGCCAGCAGCTTAGATTCGTGGAGTGGTTTCGATACGCAGTATTTT. Translated, it gives CASSLDSWSGFDTQYF. J is TRBJ2-3 and V is TRBV11-3; no clear D. CDR3 length: 16 residues. Trimming removed 0 bases from V and 6 bases from J, with 16 bases in between. Germline CDR1 reads SGHNT; CDR2 reads YENEEA. Filled out from reference TRBV11-3 and TRBJ2-3, the complete variable domain reads EAGVVQSPRYKIIEKKQPVAFWCNPISGHNTLYWYLQNLGQGPELLIRYENEEAVDDSQLPKDRFSAERLKGVDSTLKIQPAELGDSAVYLCASSLDSWSGFDTQYFGPGTRLTVL.

V and J are TRBV7-2 and TRBJ2-4, with D maybe TRBD2 (6 bases). V dropped 0 bases and J dropped 9 bases, with 15 bases sitting between them. This CDR3 contains 15 residues. Germline-derived CDR1 and CDR2 are SGHTA and FQGNSA. CDR3 region: CASSLAPGLGSIQYF. The CDR3, as DNA: TGTGCCAGCAGCTTAGCTCCGGGACTCGGCAGCATTCAGTACTTC. Full variable domain (rest looked up from reference TRBV7-2 and TRBJ2-4): GAGVSQSPSNKVTEKGKDVELRCDPISGHTALYWYRQSLGQGLEFLIYFQGNSAPDKSGLPSDRFSAERTGGSVSTLTIQRTQQEDSAVYLCASSLAPGLGSIQYFGAGTRLSVL.

The chain uses TRBV2 and TRBJ1-6; tentatively, D is TRBD1 (6 bases). The V gene's germline CDR1 is SNHLY and CDR2 FYNNEI. The CDR3 extends over 14 amino acids. V was cut by 6 bases and J by 6 bases, with 12 bases left in between. CDR3: CASSDRTFNSPLHF. The CDR3 DNA reads as TGTGCCAGCAGCGACAGGACTTTTAATTCACCCCTCCACTTT. The full variable domain, rest sourced from reference TRBV2 and TRBJ1-6, is EPEVTQTPSHQVTQMGQEVILRCVPISNHLYFYWYRQILGQKVEFLVSFYNNEISEKSEIFDDQFSVERPDGSNFTLKIRSTKLEDSAMYFCASSDRTFNSPLHFGNGTRLTVT.

This clone was counted a single time. The chain uses TRBV7-6 and TRBJ2-3, with D tentatively TRBD1 (5 bases). CDR3 length: 15 amino acids. The V and J ends lost 1 base and 2 bases respectively, with 10 bases between them. The germline gives CDR1 SGHVS, CDR2 FNYEAQ. In DNA, the CDR3 is TGTGCCAGCAGCTTAGTTCAGGGCGTCACAGATACGCAGTATTTT. This gives the protein CASSLVQGVTDTQYF.

The chain recombines TRBV6-1 with TRBJ2-7, with D unresolved. The CDR3 is 12 residues long. V was pared by 3 bases and J by 0 bases, with 3 bases between. Germline lookup yields CDR1 MNHNS and CDR2 SASEGT. Here the CDR3 reads CASSDNSYEQYF. In DNA form, the CDR3 reads TGTGCCAGCAGTGATAACTCCTACGAGCAGTACTTC.

The chain uses TRBV2 and TRBJ1-2; weak D call: TRBD1 (6 bases). This CDR3 region has 13 residues. V lost 7 bases, J lost 8 bases, and 17 bases lay in between. CDR1 SNHLY and CDR2 FYNNEI come from the germline V gene. CDR3 DNA sequence: TGTGCCAGCACCAACAGGGTCCTGGCCGGCTACACCTTC. This codes for CASTNRVLAGYTF.